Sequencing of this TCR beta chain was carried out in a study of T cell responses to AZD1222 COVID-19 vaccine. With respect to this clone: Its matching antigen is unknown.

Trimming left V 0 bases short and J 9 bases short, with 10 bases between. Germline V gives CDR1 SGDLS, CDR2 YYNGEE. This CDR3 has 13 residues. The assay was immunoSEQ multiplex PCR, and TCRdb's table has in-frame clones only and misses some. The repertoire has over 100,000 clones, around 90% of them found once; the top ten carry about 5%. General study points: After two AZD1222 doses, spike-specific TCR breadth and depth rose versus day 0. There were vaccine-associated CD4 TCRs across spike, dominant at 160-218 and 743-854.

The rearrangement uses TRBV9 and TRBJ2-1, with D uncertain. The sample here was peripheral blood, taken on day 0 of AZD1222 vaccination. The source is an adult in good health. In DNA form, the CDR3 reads TGTGCCAGCAGCGTAGTACTCTCAAGTGAGCAGTTCTTC. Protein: CASSVVLSSEQFF.